This is a list of T cell receptor beta chains from one sample in a study of blood T cells in healthy people across ages. Each CDR3 protein gets one entry after TCRdb re-called the 5' RACE reads with MiXCR. In the table there are about 1.5 million distinct CDR3 sequences, around 40% of which are singletons. Sequenced: blood. The source of these receptors is a woman younger than 30 in good health. CDR3s include the opening cysteine and the closing phenylalanine or tryptophan. D genes are given only for firm matches. Part of the rows lack a size; the others show once, few, many or a class for expanded clones.

TRBV18	NA	TRBJ2-1	TRBD1	TGTGCCAGCTCACCGGGACAGGTATCCTACAATGAGCAGTTCTTC	CASSPGQVSYNEQFF
TRBV27	NA	TRBJ1-5	NA	TGTGCCAGCAGAAGCCCGGGACAGCCCCAGCATTTT	CASRSPGQPQHF
TRBV7-2	few	TRBJ2-3	NA	TGTGCCAGCAGCTTAAGGCCGTTAACAGATACGCAGTATTTT	CASSLRPLTDTQYF
TRBV5-1	NA	TRBJ2-3	NA	TGCGCCAGCAGCTTGGCCGACGTAGATACGCAGTATTTT	CASSLADVDTQYF
TRBV7-9	few	TRBJ2-4	NA	TGTGCCAGCAGCGTACCGGGACTAGCCAAAAACATTCAGTACTTC	CASSVPGLAKNIQYF
TRBV7-2	NA	TRBJ1-2	TRBD1	TGTGCCAGCACCTCCGAGGGGACAGTCCGTGGCTATGGCTACACCTTC	CASTSEGTVRGYGYTF
TRBV7-9	once	TRBJ1-1	NA	TGTGCCAGCAGCCAAAGTCCAGCTCCCACTACTGAAGCTTTCTTT	CASSQSPAPTTEAFF
TRBV27	many	TRBJ1-5	NA	TGTGCCAGCAGCGTATCTAGCAATCAGCCCCAGCATTTT	CASSVSSNQPQHF
TRBV20-1	NA	TRBJ1-1	TRBD1	TGCAGTGCCCAGGGACAGGGCGAAGCTTTCTTT	CSAQGQGEAFF
TRBV29-1	few	TRBJ1-2	NA	TGCAGCGTTGAAGCCGGTGTGGACTCTAACTATGGCTACACCTTC	CSVEAGVDSNYGYTF
TRBV5-1	many	TRBJ1-5	NA	TGTGCCAGCAGTTTAGACGGGGGCAATCAGCCCCAGCATTTT	CASSLDGGNQPQHF
TRBV4-2	NA	TRBJ1-2	NA	TGTGCCAGCAGCCAAGGGTCGGGGACTGGGGATGGCTACACCTTC	CASSQGSGTGDGYTF
TRBV28	NA	TRBJ1-4	NA	TGTGCCAGCAGTTGGGGTGTGGAAAAACTGTTTTTT	CASSWGVEKLFF
TRBV27	few	TRBJ2-7	NA	TGTGCCAGCAGGAGACTATTGTACAATGAGCAGTACTTC	CASRRLLYNEQYF
TRBV20-1	NA	TRBJ1-2	NA	TGCAGTGCCCCAAGGGCAGGAGGGGACTATGGCTACACCTTC	CSAPRAGGDYGYTF
TRBV29-1	NA	TRBJ2-7	NA	TGCAGCGTTGCTAGCGACCAAACCCGATACGAGCAGTACTTC	CSVASDQTRYEQYF
TRBV6-5	NA	TRBJ2-5	NA	TGTGCCAGCAGTTACGATCCCCTCAGGGCATCGGAGCAGTACTTC	CASSYDPLRASEQYF
TRBV10-3	few	TRBJ2-7	NA	TGTGCCATCAGTGGGCGGGACGACGGGCCCATCTCCTACGAGCAGTACTTC	CAISGRDDGPISYEQYF
TRBV28	NA	TRBJ2-1	TRBD2	TGTGCCAGCAGTTACCCTCTCTGGAGCGGGATAGATGAGCAGTTCTTC	CASSYPLWSGIDEQFF
TRBV12-3/TRBV12-4	few	TRBJ2-5	NA	TGTGCCAGCAGTTTAAGAGGTCAGGGAGAGACCCAGTACTTC	CASSLRGQGETQYF
TRBV20-1	few	TRBJ2-1	NA	TGCAGTGCAAGACCGGACAGGGAGGGTTACAATGAGCAGTTCTTC	CSARPDREGYNEQFF
TRBV30	NA	TRBJ2-7	TRBD1	TGTGCCTGGAGTGTAACAGGGGTTTACGAGCAGTACTTC	CAWSVTGVYEQYF
TRBV20-1	NA	TRBJ1-1	TRBD1	TGCAGTGCTAGAGATCAGGCAGGGGGAAACGCTGAAGCTTTCTTT	CSARDQAGGNAEAFF
TRBV9	few	TRBJ2-5	TRBD2	TGTGCCAGCAGCGTAGCGGGGGGGCCGTTGGAGACCCAGTACTTC	CASSVAGGPLETQYF
TRBV7-2	few	TRBJ1-4	TRBD1	TGTGCCAGCAGCCGACAGGGTGACGAAAAACTGTTTTTT	CASSRQGDEKLFF
TRBV3-1	NA	TRBJ2-1	NA	TGTGCCAGCAGCCCTAGTAACGGGAGACGCGCCTACAATGAGCAGTTCTTC	CASSPSNGRRAYNEQFF
TRBV7-3	NA	TRBJ2-3	NA	TGTGCCAGCAGCCCCCTCTCGGGAGCGCTTGATACGCAGTATTTT	CASSPLSGALDTQYF
TRBV7-2	NA	TRBJ1-4	NA	TGTGCCAGCAGCTTATTTGGGGGAAAACTGTTTTTT	CASSLFGGKLFF